This T cell receptor beta chain was sequenced during a study of T cells in women clearing cervical HPV infection. Study background: Blood came at first lesion visit for cases, post-clearance for controls. Whole-study findings and limits: Unknown T-cell numbers per sample may underlie the richness differences.

Assay used: immunoSEQ multiplex PCR; TCRdb lists only in-frame clones, some missing. The repertoire table contains approximately 9,200 clones. V was trimmed by 3 bases and J by 4 bases, leaving 4 bases between them. Germline V lookup: CDR1 SNHLY, CDR2 FYNNEI. The CDR3 contains 13 residues. Notes on this clone: The antigen is not known. Coverage ceases 3 residues before the CDR3 finishes, and the germline J gene fills in the end.

The rearrangement joins TRBV2 to TRBJ2-6, with unresolved D. The sample consisted of blood buffy coat. The source is a woman between 18 and 70 years old with a cervical HPV16 infection that either progressed to CIN3+ or cleared (not recorded which). CDR3 DNA, as far as it was read: TGTGCCAGCAGTGAGAGGGGGGCCAACGTC. This encodes CASSERGANV. The CDR3 as a whole reads CASSERGANVLTF.